A selection of T cell receptor beta chains follows, all from one sample in a study of T-cell memory formation after mild COVID-19. TCRdb called the 5' RACE reads again in MiXCR, with one record for every CDR3 protein. Of 89,000 or so distinct CDR3 sequences detected, around 13% appear once; the ten largest clones hold more than 35%. The sequencing input was PBMCs or a T cell subset sorted from them (not recorded which). The receptors derive from a man aged 18 to 30 who had mild COVID-19 (a few samples of this study predate the infection). Cell type and time point are not known. Both conserved end residues are part of each CDR3. D genes are given only for firm matches. Size is stated for part of the rows, as once, few or many counts, or as a class when the clone is expanded.

TGCGCCAGCAGCCAAGGGAAGAGTTTCTATGGCTACACCTTC,CASSQGKSFYGYTF,NA,TRBJ1-2,TRBV4-3,NA,14
TGTGCCAGCAGCTTAGGGGGGTCCAATGAGCAGTTCTTC,CASSLGGSNEQFF,many,TRBJ2-1,TRBV5-6,NA,13
TGTGCCAGCAGACAGAGGACATCCACCGGGGAGCTGTTTTTT,CASRQRTSTGELFF,few,TRBJ2-2,TRBV6-2/TRBV6-3,NA,14
TGCAGTGCTAGCCCTTCTAGCGGGGGGCCATCGACCCAGTACTTC,CSASPSSGGPSTQYF,many,TRBJ2-5,TRBV20-1,TRBD2,15
TGCAGTGCTAGAGTCAGGGGGAACACTGAAGCTTTCTTT,CSARVRGNTEAFF,few,TRBJ1-1,TRBV20-1,NA,13
TGTGCCATCAGTGAGACATCCAAGTGGGACAGGGCTGGGTTTCTTTGGCAGTTCTTC,CAISETSKWDRAGFLWQFF,NA,TRBJ2-1,TRBV10-3,TRBD1,19
TGTGCCAGCAGCTTAGATACGGAGACGAACACCGGGGAGCTGTTTTTT,CASSLDTETNTGELFF,NA,TRBJ2-2,TRBV11-2,NA,16
TGTGCCAGCAGCGGATACAATGAGCAGTTCTTC,CASSGYNEQFF,many,TRBJ2-1,TRBV9,NA,11
TGTGCCAGCAGCGTGGATAATTCACCCCTCCACTTT,CASSVDNSPLHF,NA,TRBJ1-6,TRBV9,NA,12
TGTGCCAGCAGCTTTCGGGACAGGGGTGGGCATGAGCAGTTCTTC,CASSFRDRGGHEQFF,NA,TRBJ2-1,TRBV5-5,TRBD1,15
TGCGCCAGCAGCCAAGTCTCAGGGGACGAGCAGTACTTC,CASSQVSGDEQYF,few,TRBJ2-7,TRBV4-1,NA,13
TGTGCCAGCAGCCAAGATTCCAGATACAATGAGCAGTTCTTC,CASSQDSRYNEQFF,few,TRBJ2-1,TRBV3-1,NA,14
TGCGCCAGCAGCCCTGACGGGGGCCCCTCACAGTATTTT,CASSPDGGPSQYF,few,TRBJ2-3,TRBV4-3,NA,13
TGTGCCAGCACCTTCTGGGGAAACACTGAAGCTTTCTTT,CASTFWGNTEAFF,few,TRBJ1-1,TRBV7-2,NA,13
TGCAGCGTTGAAGATTCGGGAAACACAGATACGCAGTATTTT,CSVEDSGNTDTQYF,NA,TRBJ2-3,TRBV29-1,NA,14
TGCGCCAGCAGCCAAGAAACGTATCGTGAGCAGTTCTTC,CASSQETYREQFF,NA,TRBJ2-1,TRBV4-3,NA,13
TGTGCCAGCAGTTCCCCTTCGGAGGGAACAGATACGCAGTATTTT,CASSSPSEGTDTQYF,NA,TRBJ2-3,TRBV12-3/TRBV12-4,NA,15
TGCGCCAGTAGTGCGGCCGTCCTCACAAACAATGAGCAGTTCTTC,CASSAAVLTNNEQFF,NA,TRBJ2-1,TRBV5-1,NA,15
TGCGCCTCCCAGGCCAGGGGGGGCACAGATACGCAGTATTTT,CASQARGGTDTQYF,many,TRBJ2-3,TRBV5-1,NA,14
TGTGCCAGTAGTACCCTAGCGGGGGATCAGTTCTTC,CASSTLAGDQFF,NA,TRBJ2-1,TRBV19,TRBD2,12
TGTGCCAGCAGCTTAGAGGTTTGGGATGGCTACACCTTC,CASSLEVWDGYTF,NA,TRBJ1-2,TRBV7-9,NA,13
TGTGCCAGCAGCTTCCGAGGGGGCCTTGGCAATCAGCCCCAGCATTTT,CASSFRGGLGNQPQHF,NA,TRBJ1-5,TRBV27,TRBD1,16
TGTGCCAGCAGTTACCGGCGACTAGCGGGTCAGGAGACCCAGTACTTC,CASSYRRLAGQETQYF,NA,TRBJ2-5,TRBV6-2/TRBV6-3,TRBD2,16
TGCGCCAGCAGCAGGAGATCTCTCAGGGGCGCAAGTAGAAGAGTAGACATTCAGTACTTC,CASSRRSLRGASRRVDIQYF,NA,TRBJ2-4,TRBV4-3,NA,20
TGTGCCAGCAGCCTAAGGGTGGGAGCGGGAAACACCATATATTTT,CASSLRVGAGNTIYF,few,TRBJ1-3,TRBV7-2,NA,15